This paragraph reports one TCR beta chain. The V and J ends lost 1 base and 4 bases respectively, with 14 bases between them. CDR3 length: 15 amino acids. Germline values: CDR1 SEHNR, CDR2 FQNEAQ (reference sequence). The data were taken from a study of CD8+ T cells in alopecia areata. Treatment in this sample: oral pan-JAK inhibitor, 5-10 mg twice daily. Reverse transcribed after extraction, RNA yielded cDNA as the sequencing template. TCRdb's table, derived via immunoSEQ multiplex PCR, lists solely in-frame clones and lacks some. The sample holds some 150,000 clones, about 85% seen once. The TCR comes from a human donor with alopecia areata. This chain joins TRBV7-9 and TRBJ2-7, with unresolved D. The input for sequencing was CD8+ T cells sorted from blood, taken at week 4, from a patient treated with tofacitinib. In DNA form, the CDR3 reads TGTGCCAGCAGCTTAGAATCACCCCTGAGGTACGAGCAGTACTTC. Protein: CASSLESPLRYEQYF. Full variable domain (rest looked up from reference TRBV7-9 and TRBJ2-7): DTGVSQNPRHKITKRGQNVTFRCDPISEHNRLYWYRQTLGQGPEFLTYFQNEAQLEKSRLLSDRFSAERPKGSFSTLEIQRTEQGDSAMYLCASSLESPLRYEQYFGPGTRLTVT.